This entry features one T cell receptor beta chain sequence. This sample stems from a study of blood T cell repertoires in COVID-19. Study as a whole: PBMCs, B-cell-depleted T cells, or T cells provided the cDNA or gDNA that made up the material.

There are 13 residues in the CDR3. The V segment lost 6 bases and the J segment 4 bases; nucleotides outside the gene matches: 5. How the authors handled the data: Amplification of reference gene primers was used by the study to estimate nucleated cell counts. Clones were sequenced by immunoSEQ multiplex PCR, and TCRdb holds only the in-frame ones, with some missing. V and J calls and clone size are given by that table; D and trimming were obtained from the DNA. The sample has over 250,000 clones; 85% are singletons. The specimen sequenced was peripheral blood. V is TRBV12-3 or TRBV12-4 and J is TRBJ1-2, with 7 bases identical to TRBD1. This TCR came from a human donor in a cohort sampled during active COVID-19. The CDR3 sequence: CASRKGAGYGYTF. CDR3 sequence (DNA): TGTGCCAGCAGAAAGGGGGCGGGCTATGGCTACACCTTC.